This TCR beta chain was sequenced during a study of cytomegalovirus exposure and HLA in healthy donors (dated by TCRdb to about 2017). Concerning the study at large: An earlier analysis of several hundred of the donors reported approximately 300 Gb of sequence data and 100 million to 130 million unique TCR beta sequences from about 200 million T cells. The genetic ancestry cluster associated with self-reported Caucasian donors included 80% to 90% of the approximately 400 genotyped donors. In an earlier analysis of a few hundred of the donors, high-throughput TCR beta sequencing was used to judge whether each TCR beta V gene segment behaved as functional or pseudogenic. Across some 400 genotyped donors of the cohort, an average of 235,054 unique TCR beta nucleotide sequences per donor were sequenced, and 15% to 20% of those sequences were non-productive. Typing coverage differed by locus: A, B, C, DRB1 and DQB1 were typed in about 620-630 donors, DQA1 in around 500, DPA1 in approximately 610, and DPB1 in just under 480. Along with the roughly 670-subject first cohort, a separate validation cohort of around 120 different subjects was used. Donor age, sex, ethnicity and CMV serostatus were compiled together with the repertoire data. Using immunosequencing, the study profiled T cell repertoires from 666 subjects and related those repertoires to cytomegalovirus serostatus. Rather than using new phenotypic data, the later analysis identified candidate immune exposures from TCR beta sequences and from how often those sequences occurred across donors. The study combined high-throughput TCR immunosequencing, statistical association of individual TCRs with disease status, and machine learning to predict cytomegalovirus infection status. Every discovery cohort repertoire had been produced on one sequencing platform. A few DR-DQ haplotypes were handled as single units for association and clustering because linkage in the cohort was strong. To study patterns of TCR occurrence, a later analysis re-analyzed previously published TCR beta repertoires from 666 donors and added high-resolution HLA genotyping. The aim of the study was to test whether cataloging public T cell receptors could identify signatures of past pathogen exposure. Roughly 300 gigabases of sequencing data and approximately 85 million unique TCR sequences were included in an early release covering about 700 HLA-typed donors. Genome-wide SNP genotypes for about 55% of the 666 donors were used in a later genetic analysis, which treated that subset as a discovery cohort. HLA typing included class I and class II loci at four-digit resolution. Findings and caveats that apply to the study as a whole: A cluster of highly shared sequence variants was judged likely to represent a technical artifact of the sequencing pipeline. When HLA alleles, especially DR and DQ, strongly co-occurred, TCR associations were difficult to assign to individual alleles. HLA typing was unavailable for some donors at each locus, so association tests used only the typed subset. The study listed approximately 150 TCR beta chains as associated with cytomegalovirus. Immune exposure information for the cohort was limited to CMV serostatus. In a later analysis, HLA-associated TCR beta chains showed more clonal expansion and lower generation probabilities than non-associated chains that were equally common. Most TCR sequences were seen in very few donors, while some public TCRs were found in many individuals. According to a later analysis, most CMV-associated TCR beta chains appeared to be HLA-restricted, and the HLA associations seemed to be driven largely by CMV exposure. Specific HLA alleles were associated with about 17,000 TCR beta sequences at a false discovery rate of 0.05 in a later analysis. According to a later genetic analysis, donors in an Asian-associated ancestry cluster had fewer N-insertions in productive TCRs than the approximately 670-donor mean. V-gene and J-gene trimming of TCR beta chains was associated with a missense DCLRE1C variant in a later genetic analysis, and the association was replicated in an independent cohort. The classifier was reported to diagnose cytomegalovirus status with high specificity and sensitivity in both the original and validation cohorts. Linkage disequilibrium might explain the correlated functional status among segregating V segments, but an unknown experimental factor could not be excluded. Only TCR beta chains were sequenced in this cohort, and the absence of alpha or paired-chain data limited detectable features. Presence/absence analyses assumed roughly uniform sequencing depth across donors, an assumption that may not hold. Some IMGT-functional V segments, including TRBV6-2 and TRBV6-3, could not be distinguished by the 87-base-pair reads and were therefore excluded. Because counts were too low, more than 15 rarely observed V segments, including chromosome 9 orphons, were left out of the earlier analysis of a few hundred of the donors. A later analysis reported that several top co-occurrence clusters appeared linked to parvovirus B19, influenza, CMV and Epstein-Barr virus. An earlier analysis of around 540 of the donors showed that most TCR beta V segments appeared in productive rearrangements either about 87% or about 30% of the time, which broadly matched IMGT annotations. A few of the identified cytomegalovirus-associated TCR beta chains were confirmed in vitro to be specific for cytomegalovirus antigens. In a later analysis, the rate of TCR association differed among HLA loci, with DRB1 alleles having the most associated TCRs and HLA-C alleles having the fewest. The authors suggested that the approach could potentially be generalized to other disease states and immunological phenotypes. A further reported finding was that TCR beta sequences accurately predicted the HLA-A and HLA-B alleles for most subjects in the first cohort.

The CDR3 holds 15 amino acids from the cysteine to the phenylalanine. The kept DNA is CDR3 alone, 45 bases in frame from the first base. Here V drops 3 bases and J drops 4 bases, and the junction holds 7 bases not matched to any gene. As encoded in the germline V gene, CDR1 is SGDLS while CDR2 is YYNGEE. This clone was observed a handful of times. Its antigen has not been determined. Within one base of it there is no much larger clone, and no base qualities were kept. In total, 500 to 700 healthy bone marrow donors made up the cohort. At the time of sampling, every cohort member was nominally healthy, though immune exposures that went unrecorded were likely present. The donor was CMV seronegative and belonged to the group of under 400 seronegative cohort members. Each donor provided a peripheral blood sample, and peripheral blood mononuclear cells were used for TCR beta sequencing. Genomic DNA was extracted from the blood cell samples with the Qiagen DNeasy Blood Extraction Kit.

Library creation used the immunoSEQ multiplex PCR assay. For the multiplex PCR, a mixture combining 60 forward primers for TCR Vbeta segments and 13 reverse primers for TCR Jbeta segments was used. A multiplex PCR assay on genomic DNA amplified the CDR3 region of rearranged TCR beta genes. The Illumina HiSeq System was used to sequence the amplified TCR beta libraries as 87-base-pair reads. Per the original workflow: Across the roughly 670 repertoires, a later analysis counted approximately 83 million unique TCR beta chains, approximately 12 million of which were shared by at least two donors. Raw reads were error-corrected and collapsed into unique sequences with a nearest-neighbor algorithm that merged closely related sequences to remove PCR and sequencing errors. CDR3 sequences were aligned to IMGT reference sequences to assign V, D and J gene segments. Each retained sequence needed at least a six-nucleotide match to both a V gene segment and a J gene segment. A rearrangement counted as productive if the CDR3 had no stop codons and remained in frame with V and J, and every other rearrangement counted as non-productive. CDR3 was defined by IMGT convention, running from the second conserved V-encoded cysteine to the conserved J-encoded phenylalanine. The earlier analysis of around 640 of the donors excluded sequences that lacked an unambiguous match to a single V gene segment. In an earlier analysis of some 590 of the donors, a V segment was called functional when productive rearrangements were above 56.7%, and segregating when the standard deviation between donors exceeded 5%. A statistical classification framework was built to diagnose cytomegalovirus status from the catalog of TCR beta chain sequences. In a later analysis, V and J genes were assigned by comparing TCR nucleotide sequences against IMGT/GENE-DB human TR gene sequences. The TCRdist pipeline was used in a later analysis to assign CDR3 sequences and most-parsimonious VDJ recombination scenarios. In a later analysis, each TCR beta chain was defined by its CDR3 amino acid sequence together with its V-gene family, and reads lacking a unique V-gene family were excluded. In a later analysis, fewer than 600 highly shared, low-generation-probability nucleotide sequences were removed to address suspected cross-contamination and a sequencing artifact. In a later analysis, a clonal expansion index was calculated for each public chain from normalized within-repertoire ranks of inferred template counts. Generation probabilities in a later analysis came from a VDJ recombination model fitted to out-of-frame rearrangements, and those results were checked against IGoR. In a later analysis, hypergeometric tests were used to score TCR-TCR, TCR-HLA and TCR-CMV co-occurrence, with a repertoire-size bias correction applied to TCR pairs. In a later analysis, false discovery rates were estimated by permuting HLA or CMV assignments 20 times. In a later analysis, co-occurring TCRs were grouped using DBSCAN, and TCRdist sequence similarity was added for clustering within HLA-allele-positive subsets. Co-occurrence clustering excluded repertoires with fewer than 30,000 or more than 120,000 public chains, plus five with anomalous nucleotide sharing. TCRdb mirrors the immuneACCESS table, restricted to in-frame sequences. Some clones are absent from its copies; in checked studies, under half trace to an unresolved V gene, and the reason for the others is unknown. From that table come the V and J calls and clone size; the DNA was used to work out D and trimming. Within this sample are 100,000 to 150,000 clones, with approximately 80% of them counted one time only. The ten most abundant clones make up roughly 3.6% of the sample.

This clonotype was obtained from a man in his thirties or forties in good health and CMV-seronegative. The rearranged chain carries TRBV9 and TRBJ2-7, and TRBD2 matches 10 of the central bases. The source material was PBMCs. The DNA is TGTGCCAGCAGCGCCTTGACTAGCGGGCATTACGAGCAGTACTTC. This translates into CASSALTSGHYEQYF.